The 18 T cell receptor beta chains listed next were all sequenced from one sample in a study of cytomegalovirus exposure and HLA in healthy donors. PCR was performed using 60 Vbeta and 13 Jbeta primers. Some clones are missing from TCRdb's copy, which holds only in-frame ones; the method was immunoSEQ multiplex PCR. This table holds 150,000 to 180,000 clones, around 84% found once. Sequenced input: PBMCs. Source of these receptors: a woman aged 40 to 50 in good health and CMV-seropositive.

This chain connects TRBV5-6 to TRBJ2-7, with D perhaps TRBD2 (5 bases). This CDR3 is built from 13 residues. The V gene's germline CDR1 is SGHDT and CDR2 YYEEEE. V was cut by 2 bases and J by 9 bases, with 15 bases left in between. In DNA, the CDR3 is TGTGCCAGCAGCTTTTCACAGCAGACTATGCAGTACTTC. As protein: CASSFSQQTMQYF.

V and J are TRBV5-1 and TRBJ2-1; 10 nucleotides align to TRBD2. Germline V gives CDR1 SGHRS, CDR2 YFSETQ. This CDR3 is built from 18 residues. The V gene end was trimmed by 5 bases and the J gene end by 0 bases; junction bases not matched to a gene: 11. Here the CDR3 reads CASRRQVSSGSSYNEQFF. CDR3 DNA: TGCGCCAGCAGAAGACAGGTCTCTAGCGGGAGCTCCTACAATGAGCAGTTCTTC. The full variable domain, completed using reference TRBV5-1 and TRBJ2-1, is KAGVTQTPRYLIKTRGQQVTLSCSPISGHRSVSWYQQTPGQGLQFLFEYFSETQRNKGNFPGRFSGRQFSNSRSEMNVSTLELGDSALYLCASRRQVSSGSSYNEQFFGPGTRLTVL.

There are a few counts of this clone. The CDR3, as DNA: TGTGCCAGCAGGGGCAGGGAGCGGGAGGGGGACAATGAGCAGTTCTTC. It translates to CASRGREREGDNEQFF. The J gene is TRBJ2-1, the V gene TRBV7-9; the match to TRBD2 covers 10 bases. CDR1 and CDR2 from the germline V gene are SEHNR and FQNEAQ (reference sequence). The CDR3 has 16 residues. V lost 6 bases and J lost 5; bases outside the gene matches: 10. The whole variable domain, remainder taken from reference TRBV7-9 and TRBJ2-1, is DTGVSQNPRHKITKRGQNVTFRCDPISEHNRLYWYRQTLGQGPEFLTYFQNEAQLEKSRLLSDRFSAERPKGSFSTLEIQRTEQGDSAMYLCASRGREREGDNEQFFGPGTRLTVL.

In this sample, this clone turned up a few times. This chain connects TRBV7-8 to TRBJ2-1; TRBD2 might be the D (6 bases). Germline CDR1 and CDR2: SGHVS and FQNEAQ. CDR3 length: 18 amino acids. V was cut by 0 bases and J by 3 bases, with 18 bases left in between. This chain's CDR3 is CASSLAFQSGQGYNEQFF. CDR3 bases: TGTGCCAGCAGCTTAGCCTTTCAGAGCGGGCAGGGCTACAATGAGCAGTTCTTC.

This clone is a singleton in its sample. CDR3 sequence: CASSSPSGPTYNEQFF. The CDR3 region has the DNA TGTGCCAGCAGTTCCCCTAGCGGGCCTACCTACAATGAGCAGTTCTTC. The chain uses TRBV6-5 and TRBJ2-1; the match to TRBD2 covers 8 bases. Per germline, CDR1 MNHEY and CDR2 SVGAGI. The CDR3 covers 16 residues. V gave up 4 bases and J gave up 2 bases; unmatched junction bases: 7.

V and J are TRBV7-6 and TRBJ1-1; maybe TRBD1 (6 bases). V dropped 5 bases and J dropped 6 bases, with 13 bases sitting between them. The CDR3 contains 13 residues. Germline lookup yields CDR1 SGHVS and CDR2 FNYEAQ. CDR3 coding DNA: TGTGCCAGCAGCCGCAGACAGGAGGCTGAAGCTTTCTTT. It yields the protein CASSRRQEAEAFF.

This clone was seen once. The genes are TRBV1 and TRBJ2-1; TRBD2 is taken as the D call from the table, unchecked against the DNA. TRBV1 represents a pseudogene. This CDR3 spans 16 amino acids. The CDR3 loop is CTSNQGTSGGYNEQFF. DNA of the CDR3: TGCACCAGCAACCAGGGGACTAGCGGGGGTTACAATGAGCAGTTCTTC.

V usage is TRBV11-3 and J usage is TRBJ2-1, with 7 bases identical to TRBD1. V was pared by 5 bases and J by 9 bases, with 4 bases of the junction left unmatched. The germline V gene has CDR1 SGHNT and CDR2 YENEEA. This CDR3 contains 12 residues. The CDR3 sequence is CASSQGQIEQFF. For the CDR3, the DNA is TGTGCCAGCAGCCAGGGACAGATTGAGCAGTTCTTC.

A single count supports this clone. This chain connects TRBV7-3 to TRBJ1-1; the D is unclear. CDR3 length: 14 amino acids. From germline, CDR1 is SGHTA and CDR2 FQGTGA. V was trimmed by 2 bases and J by 0 bases, leaving 7 bases between them. The CDR3 sequence is CASSLGQMNTEAFF. The CDR3 DNA reads TGTGCCAGCAGCTTAGGGCAAATGAACACTGAAGCTTTCTTT.

This clone came up a few times. The chain couples TRBV19 to TRBJ2-3; 10 bases line up with TRBD2. This CDR3 comprises 15 residues. Per the germline V gene, CDR1 is LNHDA and CDR2 is SQIVND (reference sequence). The junction had 4 bases not matched to a gene; V was cut back by 6 bases and J by 1 base. CDR3 bases: TGTGCCAGTAGGCGGACTAGCGGAGGCACAGATACGCAGTATTTT. Encoded protein: CASRRTSGGTDTQYF. Filled out from reference TRBV19 and TRBJ2-3, the complete variable domain reads DGGITQSPKYLFRKEGQNVTLSCEQNLNHDAMYWYRQDPGQGLRLIYYSQIVNDFQKGDIAEGYSVSREKKESFPLTVTSAQKNPTAFYLCASRRTSGGTDTQYFGPGTRLTVL.

The chain combines TRBV27 with TRBJ1-1; TRBD1 might be the D (6 bases). Germline assignment: CDR1 MNHEY and CDR2 SMNVEV (reference sequence). CDR3 size: 15 residues. V was pared by 3 bases and J by 4 bases, with 15 bases between. As DNA, the CDR3 is TGTGCCAGCAGTTTTGCACTGGGGGCTATCACTGAAGCTTTCTTT. It codes for CASSFALGAITEAFF.

This clone was observed a single time. The chain joins TRBV19 to TRBJ2-7; 8 bases match TRBD1. Germline lookup yields CDR1 LNHDA and CDR2 SQIVND (reference sequence). The ends lost 4 bases at V and 2 bases at J; junction bases unmatched: 7. The CDR3 runs to 15 residues. In DNA form, the CDR3 reads TGTGCCAGTAGTAAGGCCAGGGGGCTCCCCTACGAGCAGTACTTC. Amino acid sequence: CASSKARGLPYEQYF.

The chain joins TRBV6-6 to TRBJ2-1; D not certain. CDR1 and CDR2 from the germline V gene are MNHNY and SVGAGI (reference sequence). The ends were cut back, 1 base at V and 7 bases at J, with 8 bases in the middle. The CDR3 is made up of 13 amino acids. CDR3 DNA sequence: TGTGCCAGCAGTTACTTCTCCGGTAATGAGCAGTTCTTC. Its protein is CASSYFSGNEQFF.

V usage is TRBV18 and J usage is TRBJ2-1; 7 nucleotides align to TRBD1. Trimming took 3 bases from V and 3 from J; bases not matched to a gene: 5. This CDR3 is 15 amino acids long. Germline CDR1 KGHSH, CDR2 LQKENI. The CDR3 DNA is TGTGCCAGCTCACCTACAGGGGCCCGCTACAATGAGCAGTTCTTC. Amino acid sequence: CASSPTGARYNEQFF.

The chain joins TRBV18 to TRBJ2-3; D uncertain. V was cut by 3 bases and J by 4 bases, with 11 bases left in between. This CDR3 has 14 amino acids. Germline V CDR1 and CDR2: KGHSH, LQKENI. In DNA form, the CDR3 reads TGTGCCAGCTCACCGGAACTAATCGCAGATACGCAGTATTTT. Amino acids: CASSPELIADTQYF.

The CDR3 region is CASQGLAGSGTQYF. The DNA for the CDR3 is TGTGCCAGCCAGGGACTAGCGGGATCTGGTACGCAGTATTTT. This chain links TRBV19 with TRBJ2-3; TRBD2 agrees at 13 bases. The germline V gene encodes CDR1 LNHDA and CDR2 SQIVND (reference sequence). V was pared by 9 bases and J by 8 bases, with 8 bases of the junction left unmatched. The CDR3 sequence is 14 residues long. The full variable domain, in which reference TRBV19 and TRBJ2-3 provide the parts outside the CDR3, is DGGITQSPKYLFRKEGQNVTLSCEQNLNHDAMYWYRQDPGQGLRLIYYSQIVNDFQKGDIAEGYSVSREKKESFPLTVTSAQKNPTAFYLCASQGLAGSGTQYFGPGTRLTVL.

J is TRBJ1-1 and V is TRBV7-9; maybe TRBD1 (6 bases). Germline CDR1 SEHNR, CDR2 FQNEAQ (reference sequence). Trimming stripped 6 bases from V and 4 bases from J, with 9 bases between. This CDR3 contains 12 residues. The CDR3: CASSRQVTEAFF. CDR3 DNA sequence: TGTGCCAGCAGTCGACAGGTCACTGAAGCTTTCTTT.

J is TRBJ2-7 and V is TRBV6-5; perhaps TRBD1 as D (5 bases). The CDR3 is 15 amino acids. The V end was cut by 4 bases, the J end by 0 bases, with 13 bases between. CDR1 and CDR2 from the germline V gene are MNHEY and SVGAGI. The CDR3 reads CASSSLRTNSYEQYF. The CDR3 nucleotides are TGTGCCAGCAGTTCCCTACGGACAAACTCCTACGAGCAGTACTTC.